Presented here are 22 T cell receptor beta chains from one specimen sequenced in a study of CD8 T cells in Susac syndrome. Random hexamers were used to reverse transcribe an amount of roughly 0.45 to 1 ug RNA. TCRdb analysed the immunoSEQ multiplex PCR reads with MiXCR anew, one entry per CDR3 protein. The sample holds 160,000 or so distinct CDR3 sequences; roughly 95% are singletons and the top ten take about 0.09%. The specimen was CD4+ T cells from PBMCs. The receptors shown here come from a human donor with multiple sclerosis.

The rearrangement uses TRBV9 and TRBJ1-1; D not certain. CDR3 length: 14 residues. The germline gives CDR1 SGDLS, CDR2 YYNGEE. V lost 0 bases, J lost 0 bases, and 6 bases lay in between. Written as DNA, the CDR3 is TGTGCCAGCAGCGTAGTCGCTATGAACACTGAAGCTTTCTTT. Protein sequence: CASSVVAMNTEAFF.

V and J are TRBV4-3 and TRBJ2-3, with 8 positions matching TRBD2. Germline loops: CDR1 LGHNA, CDR2 YSLEER. The CDR3 consists of 16 residues. V shed 0 bases, J shed 6 bases, and the junction held 8 bases outside the gene matches. CDR3: CASSQERSGRSDTQYF. The CDR3 coding sequence is TGCGCCAGCAGCCAAGAGAGAAGCGGGAGATCTGATACGCAGTATTTT.

A few counts support this clonotype. The chain has TRBV7-9 and TRBJ2-7; D gene uncertain. The CDR3 contains 13 residues. Germline assignment: CDR1 SEHNR and CDR2 FQNEAQ (reference sequence). V gave up 4 bases and J gave up 4 bases, with 11 bases separating them. In DNA form, the CDR3 reads TGTGCCAGCAGCTCAGGACGATTTTACGAGCAGTACTTC. Translated: CASSSGRFYEQYF.

The V and J genes are TRBV10-3 and TRBJ2-7; D uncertain. The V end lost 0 bases, the J end lost 0 bases, and 6 bases lay between the germline ends. CDR3 length: 14 residues. Germline V CDR1 and CDR2: ENHRY, SYGVKD. The CDR3 coding sequence is TGTGCCATCAGTGAGTCCCCGAGCTCCTACGAGCAGTACTTC. This codes for CAISESPSSYEQYF.

The rearrangement uses TRBV6-1 and TRBJ2-5, with D tentatively TRBD1 or TRBD2 (5 bases each). Trimming took off 5 bases at V and 5 bases at J, with 12 bases between the two ends. This CDR3 is 13 amino acids long. Germline V lookup: CDR1 MNHNS, CDR2 SASEGT. CDR3 sequence reads: CASSYEGRETQYF. The CDR3 coding sequence is TGTGCCAGCAGTTATGAGGGGCGGGAGACCCAGTACTTC.

V usage is TRBV3-1 and J usage is TRBJ1-1; D ambiguous. With 1 base removed from V and 1 base from J, the gap between germline ends came to 4 bases. This CDR3 contains 13 residues. Germline CDR1 and CDR2: LGHDT and YNNKEL (reference sequence). Here the CDR3 reads CASSQVENTEAFF. CDR3 nucleotides: TGTGCCAGCAGCCAAGTTGAGAACACTGAAGCTTTCTTT.

This rearrangement joins TRBV20-1 to TRBJ1-5; the D is unclear. V was shortened by 3 bases and J by 4 bases, with 19 bases between the two germline ends. This CDR3 spans 16 amino acids. CDR1 and CDR2 (germline): DFQATT, SNEGSKA (reference sequence). CDR3 DNA sequence: TGCAGTGCTAGCCGCGTACAGTCGGCAGCTAATCAGCCCCAGCATTTT. It specifies CSASRVQSAANQPQHF.

This clonotype was seen only once. J is TRBJ2-1 and V is TRBV27; TRBD1 might be the D (6 bases). Between the trimmed V and J ends, which lost 8 bases and 5 bases, there was a span of 19 bases. Germline V gene sequence: CDR1 MNHEY, CDR2 SMNVEV (reference sequence). The CDR3 length is 15 residues. CDR3 sequence: CASRRQGTSDNEQFF. As DNA, the CDR3 is TGTGCCAGCCGGCGGCAGGGGACCTCAGACAATGAGCAGTTCTTC.

The genes are TRBV30 and TRBJ1-2, with TRBD1 as a possible D gene (6 bases). The V end was cut by 4 bases, the J end by 8 bases, with 23 bases between. In germline, CDR1 is GTSNPN, CDR2 SVGIG (reference sequence). This CDR3 region has 15 residues. The DNA of the CDR3 is TGTGCCTGGAAAAAGGGCGGGACACAAATCTCCGGCTACACCTTC. Residues: CAWKKGGTQISGYTF.

The chain recombines TRBV19 with TRBJ1-1; TRBD1 aligns across 9 bases. The CDR3 totals 13 residues. The V and J ends lost 7 bases and 5 bases, in that order; junction bases with no gene match: 5. In germline, CDR1 is LNHDA, CDR2 SQIVND (reference sequence). The CDR3, as DNA: TGTGCCAGTATGGGACAGGGACGGACTGAAGCTTTCTTT. Protein product: CASMGQGRTEAFF.

The sample holds a few counts of this clonotype. The rearrangement links TRBV7-2 to TRBJ1-2; TRBD1 is a possible D gene (5 bases). Trimming removed 5 bases from V and 7 bases from J, with 11 bases in between. The CDR3 has 12 residues. Germline CDR1 reads SGHTA; CDR2 reads FQGNSA. The CDR3 is CASSLRQGGYTF. DNA of the CDR3: TGTGCCAGCAGCCTCCGCCAGGGTGGCTACACCTTC.

The chain has TRBV2 and TRBJ1-1; D possibly corresponds to TRBD1 (5 bases). Trimming removed 9 bases from V and 5 bases from J, with 13 bases in between. CDR1 and CDR2 (germline): SNHLY, FYNNEI. The CDR3 spans 12 residues. This chain's CDR3 is CASAYGGTEAFF. CDR3 bases: TGTGCCAGTGCGTATGGGGGGACTGAAGCTTTCTTT.

J is TRBJ2-7 and V is TRBV18; TRBD1 aligns across 7 bases. The CDR3 is made up of 15 amino acids. Per the germline V gene, CDR1 is KGHSH and CDR2 is LQKENI. With 6 bases clipped from V and 1 base from J, the junction kept 9 bases outside the gene matches. The CDR3 loop is CASSRGGQASYEQYF. In DNA form, the CDR3 reads TGTGCCAGCTCGCGAGGGGGCCAAGCTTCCTACGAGCAGTACTTC.

With regard to this clonotype: One junction end disagrees with the germline gene, perhaps due to a read error. This chain links TRBV28 with TRBJ2-7, with unresolved D. The CDR3 sequence is 12 residues long. Per germline, CDR1 MDHEN and CDR2 SYDVKM. The CDR3 protein is CASSSLQRSPNF. The CDR3 region has the DNA TGTGCCAGCAGTTCCCTTCAAAGGTCCCCAAACTTC.

V gene TRBV12-3 or TRBV12-4 combines with J gene TRBJ2-1, with TRBD2 matching 8 bases. The CDR3 sequence is 14 residues long. The trim removed 4 bases at V and 1 base at J, leaving 0 bases unmatched. The CDR3 DNA is TGTGCCAGCAGTTCGGGAGGGTCCTACAATGAGCAGTTCTTC. Translated: CASSSGGSYNEQFF.

This clonotype is a singleton in its sample. This chain connects TRBV29-1 to TRBJ1-5, with TRBD1 as a possible D gene (5 bases). This CDR3 comprises 12 residues. In germline, CDR1 is SQVTM, CDR2 ANQGSEA. The V end lost 4 bases, the J end lost 5 bases, and 9 bases lay between the germline ends. The CDR3 loop reads CSVGDGDQPQHF. In nucleotides, the CDR3 is TGCAGCGTTGGGGACGGGGATCAGCCCCAGCATTTT.

The V and J genes are TRBV3-1 and TRBJ2-5; 9 bases are shared with TRBD1. Germline V gene lookup returns CDR1 LGHDT and CDR2 YNNKEL (reference sequence). V lost 6 bases to trimming and J lost 4 bases; unmatched junction nucleotides: 3. The CDR3 extends over 13 amino acids. The CDR3: CASRRTGVETQYF. DNA of the CDR3: TGTGCCAGCAGGCGGACAGGGGTAGAGACCCAGTACTTC.

CDR3 in amino acids: CASSPHPGDVRNIQYF. CDR3 sequence (DNA): TGTGCCAGCAGCCCCCACCCGGGGGACGTGAGGAACATTCAGTACTTC. The chain joins TRBV12-3 or TRBV12-4 to TRBJ2-4; the D gene is possibly TRBD2 (6 bases). The CDR3 contains 16 residues. Trimming took 6 bases from V and 7 from J, leaving 22 bases between them.

In DNA, the CDR3 is TGTGCCAGCATGGTTTGGTCGAACACTGAAGCTTTCTTT. Translation gives CASMVWSNTEAFF. This chain connects TRBV28 to TRBJ1-1; D remains unclear. The ends were cut back, 7 bases at V and 1 base at J, with 10 bases in the middle. This CDR3 has 13 residues. Germline CDR1 and CDR2: MDHEN and SYDVKM.

The V and J genes are TRBV5-1 and TRBJ1-2; possible D gene TRBD1, 6 bases. V dropped 4 bases and J dropped 8 bases, with 24 bases sitting between them. This CDR3 comprises 16 residues. CDR1 is SGHRS and CDR2 is YFSETQ in the germline V gene. Written as DNA, the CDR3 is TGCGCCAGCAGCCTCCGGGGGCAGGGGCTCTCCGGGGGCTACACCTTC. Its protein product is CASSLRGQGLSGGYTF.

This clonotype was seen only a few times. The V and J genes are TRBV13 and TRBJ1-2; unclear D gene. The CDR3 loop spans 12 amino acids. Trimming took 0 bases from V and 8 from J, leaving 7 bases between them. The germline CDR1 and CDR2 sequences are PRHDT and FYEKMQ (reference sequence). The CDR3 bases are TGTGCCAGCAGCTTAGGGCGGATCGGCTACACCTTC. It translates to CASSLGRIGYTF.

CDR3 DNA sequence: TGCAGCGCGGGGAGGACAGGGGCGGGAAACATTCAGTACTTC. It encodes CSAGRTGAGNIQYF. The chain employs TRBV29-1 and TRBJ2-4; 9 bases fit TRBD1. The germline CDR1 and CDR2 sequences are SQVTM and ANQGSEA. The CDR3 contains 14 residues. Trimming cost V 7 bases and J 6 bases; bases outside gene matches: 10. The full variable domain, rest sourced from reference TRBV29-1 and TRBJ2-4, is SAVISQKPSRDICQRGTSLTIQCQVDSQVTMMFWYRQQPGQSLTLIATANQGSEATYESGFVIDKFPISRPNLTFSTLTVSNMSPEDSSIYLCSAGRTGAGNIQYFGAGTRLSVL.